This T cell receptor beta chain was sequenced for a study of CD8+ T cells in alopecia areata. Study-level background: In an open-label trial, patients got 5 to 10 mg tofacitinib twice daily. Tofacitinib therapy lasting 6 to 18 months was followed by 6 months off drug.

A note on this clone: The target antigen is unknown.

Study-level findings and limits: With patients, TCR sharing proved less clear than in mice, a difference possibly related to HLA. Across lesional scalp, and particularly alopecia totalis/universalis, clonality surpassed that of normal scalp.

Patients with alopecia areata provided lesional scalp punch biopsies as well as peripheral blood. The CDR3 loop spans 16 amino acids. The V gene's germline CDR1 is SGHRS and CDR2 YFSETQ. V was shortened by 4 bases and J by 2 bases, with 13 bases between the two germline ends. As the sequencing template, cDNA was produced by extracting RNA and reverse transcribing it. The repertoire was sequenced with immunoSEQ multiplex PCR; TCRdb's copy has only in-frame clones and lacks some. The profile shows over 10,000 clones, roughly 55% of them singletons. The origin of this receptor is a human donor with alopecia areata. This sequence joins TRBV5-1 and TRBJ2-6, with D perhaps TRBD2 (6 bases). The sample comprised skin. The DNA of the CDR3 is TGCGCCAGCAGCCCGGTCCTAGCGACTGGGGCCAACGTCCTGACTTTC. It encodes CASSPVLATGANVLTF.